Listed here are 20 T cell receptor beta chains from one sample, sequenced in a study of T-cell memory formation after mild COVID-19 (dated by TCRdb to about 2021). The library relied on 5' RACE. The data were produced on an Illumina NovaSeq 6000. The raw public data were reprocessed by TCRdb itself: fastp quality trimming at Q25, MiXCR clonotype calling, in-frame beta chains only. Each entry is one CDR3 protein sequence, shown with its most common DNA and genes. This sample lists 350,000 to 400,000 distinct CDR3 sequences; roughly 21% were detected once. About 12% of the sample is held by the ten biggest clonotypes. The source material was PBMCs or a T cell subset sorted from them (not recorded which). The receptor set was obtained from an adult woman who had mild COVID-19 (a few samples of this study predate the infection). The sample titles of this study are shuffled in the database, so cell type and time point are left out; the donor was told from shared clones.

The chain carries TRBV15 and TRBJ1-2; D is unresolved. Germline V gene sequence: CDR1 LNHNV, CDR2 YYDKDF (reference sequence). V was cut by 2 bases and J by 4 bases, with 5 bases left in between. This CDR3 contains 12 residues. CDR3 nucleotide sequence: TGTGCCACCAGCAGATACGGCTATGGCTACACCTTC. This gives the protein CATSRYGYGYTF.

The CDR3 loop reads CSARGLAGMYEQYF. CDR3 in DNA: TGCAGTGCTAGAGGACTAGCGGGAATGTACGAGCAGTACTTC. The J gene is TRBJ2-7, the V gene TRBV20-1; TRBD2 aligns across 11 bases. V lost 1 base, J lost 4 bases, and 3 bases stayed unmatched. Germline V gene data show CDR1 as DFQATT and CDR2 as SNEGSKA (reference sequence). The CDR3 has 14 amino acids.

There are a few counts of this clonotype. J is TRBJ1-1 and V is TRBV5-6; D unresolved. The CDR3 extends over 12 amino acids. V shed 1 base and J shed 8 bases, with 9 bases lying between them. Germline CDR1 and CDR2: SGHDT and YYEEEE. CDR3 residues: CASSLNREEAFF. CDR3 nucleotide sequence: TGTGCCAGCAGCTTGAACCGAGAGGAAGCTTTCTTT.

This clonotype has more than one count but fewer than ten. This chain joins TRBV10-3 and TRBJ2-7, with D possibly TRBD2 on 5 matching bases. The germline V gene encodes CDR1 ENHRY and CDR2 SYGVKD. The CDR3 totals 14 residues. The V and J ends lost 8 bases and 0 bases respectively, with 14 bases between them. The DNA of the CDR3 is TGTGCCATCGCCGGAAAGGGAGCCTCCTACGAGCAGTACTTC. Amino acids: CAIAGKGASYEQYF.

The chain links TRBV30 to TRBJ2-7; TRBD1 might be the D (5 bases). This CDR3 contains 14 residues. With 3 bases removed from V and 7 bases from J, the gap between germline ends came to 19 bases. The V gene's germline CDR1 is GTSNPN and CDR2 SVGIG (reference sequence). CDR3 nucleotide sequence: TGTGCCTGGAGATGGAAAAGGGGTGCTACGGAGCAGTACTTC. Translating it yields CAWRWKRGATEQYF.

This clonotype appeared a few times. The chain joins TRBV12-3 or TRBV12-4 to TRBJ2-5, with 12 bases that match TRBD2. The CDR3 extends over 16 amino acids. Trimming at V came to 0 bases and at J to 4 bases, leaving 3 bases not matched to a gene. Here the CDR3 reads CASSLAKLAGGETQYF. The DNA of the CDR3 is TGTGCCAGCAGTTTAGCGAAACTAGCGGGAGGAGAGACCCAGTACTTC.

The chain combines TRBV4-1 with TRBJ2-5; 12 nucleotides match TRBD2. V was clipped by 5 bases and J by 5 bases; unmatched bases: 12. The CDR3 consists of 17 residues. CDR1 and CDR2 (germline): MGHRA, YSYEKL. The CDR3 region has the DNA TGCGCCAGCAGCACCGGGACTACTAGCGGGGGGAGGGAGACCCAGTACTTC. Protein product: CASSTGTTSGGRETQYF.

The table lists this clonotype with a few counts. The chain is built from TRBV3-1 and TRBJ2-5; D is unclear. Germline CDR1 LGHDT, CDR2 YNNKEL (reference sequence). The CDR3 runs 12 residues. Trimming took off 3 bases at V and 4 bases at J, with 6 bases between the two ends. CDR3 residues: CASSQAGETQYF. In DNA form, the CDR3 reads TGTGCCAGCAGCCAGGCCGGAGAGACCCAGTACTTC.

This clonotype was observed a few times. This sequence joins TRBV7-3 and TRBJ2-1; a weak D match, TRBD1 (6 bases). Trimming took off 5 bases at V and 4 bases at J, with 15 bases between the two ends. The germline V gene encodes CDR1 SGHTA and CDR2 FQGTGA. The CDR3 covers 15 residues. For the CDR3, the DNA is TGTGCCAGCAGCCGGACGTGGGGGCAATACAATGAGCAGTTCTTC. Translating it yields CASSRTWGQYNEQFF.

V is TRBV12-3 or TRBV12-4 and J is TRBJ1-2; no clear D gene. V dropped 1 base and J dropped 8 bases, with 11 bases sitting between them. The CDR3 covers 13 residues. The DNA of the CDR3 is TGTGCCAGCAGTTTAGTGCCCGGGGTCGGCTACACCTTC. Its translation is CASSLVPGVGYTF.

This clonotype turned up a few times. The rearrangement uses TRBV18 and TRBJ2-1; the D is unclear. This CDR3 region has 14 residues. V was shortened by 5 bases and J by 9 bases, with 17 bases between the two germline ends. The germline CDR1 and CDR2 sequences are KGHSH and LQKENI. For the CDR3, the DNA is TGTGCCAGCTCATCCTATTCCCCTGGTACTGAGCAGTTCTTC. Its protein product is CASSSYSPGTEQFF.

V is TRBV12-3 or TRBV12-4 and J is TRBJ1-2; no clear D gene. The CDR3 has 13 residues. The V end lost 6 bases, the J end lost 8 bases, and 16 bases lay between the germline ends. This CDR3 is CASSRQGVEGYTF. CDR3 nucleotide sequence: TGTGCCAGCAGCCGACAAGGAGTAGAAGGCTACACCTTC.

This clonotype has a handful of counts. The rearrangement links TRBV5-1 to TRBJ1-1; possible D gene TRBD1, 5 bases. Trimming removed 3 bases from V and 1 base from J, with 10 bases in between. Per germline, CDR1 SGHRS and CDR2 YFSETQ. The CDR3 covers 14 residues. The CDR3 loop is CASSSDTPNTEAFF. The CDR3 nucleotides are TGCGCCAGCAGCTCGGACACCCCGAACACTGAAGCTTTCTTT. Full variable domain (remainder filled in from reference TRBV5-1 and TRBJ1-1): KAGVTQTPRYLIKTRGQQVTLSCSPISGHRSVSWYQQTPGQGLQFLFEYFSETQRNKGNFPGRFSGRQFSNSRSEMNVSTLELGDSALYLCASSSDTPNTEAFFGQGTRLTVV.

In this sample, this clonotype turned up many times. This chain links TRBV3-1 with TRBJ2-3; 7 bases map to TRBD1. Looked up from germline, CDR1 is LGHDT and CDR2 is YNNKEL (reference sequence). The CDR3 is 15 amino acids. V shed 4 bases and J 3 bases; nucleotides not matched to a gene: 7. The CDR3 protein is CASSPGGRWTDTQYF. In DNA form, the CDR3 reads TGTGCCAGCAGCCCAGGGGGAAGGTGGACAGATACGCAGTATTTT.

This clonotype has a handful of counts. The rearrangement joins TRBV29-1 to TRBJ2-7; D is possibly TRBD1 (5 bases). Trimming took off 6 bases at V and 1 base at J, with 13 bases between the two ends. This CDR3 is 13 amino acids long. The germline gives CDR1 SQVTM, CDR2 ANQGSEA. The CDR3 DNA reads as TGCAGCGTGCAGGGTTTTGTATCCTACGAGCAGTACTTC. Protein sequence: CSVQGFVSYEQYF.

There are a few counts of this clonotype. The rearrangement links TRBV5-1 to TRBJ2-1; 9 positions match TRBD1. The CDR3 is made up of 16 amino acids. Germline CDR1 SGHRS, CDR2 YFSETQ. V lost 4 bases to trimming and J lost 6 bases; unmatched junction nucleotides: 11. The CDR3 reads CASSPVGTGIINEQFF. The CDR3 DNA reads as TGCGCCAGCAGCCCCGTGGGGACAGGGATTATCAATGAGCAGTTCTTC.

This clonotype has only a few counts. The rearrangement uses TRBV20-1 and TRBJ1-1; 8 nucleotides line up with TRBD1. This CDR3 contains 14 residues. Germline lookup yields CDR1 DFQATT and CDR2 SNEGSKA (reference sequence). V shed 4 bases, J shed 0 bases, and the junction held 4 bases outside the gene matches. The CDR3 nucleotides are TGCAGTGCTACCAGGGGGCTTTTGAACACTGAAGCTTTCTTT. Its protein product is CSATRGLLNTEAFF.

This clonotype was found a few times. The rearrangement links TRBV5-1 to TRBJ1-1; a weak D match, TRBD1 (6 bases). Between the trimmed V and J ends, which lost 0 bases and 3 bases, there was a span of 9 bases. Germline assignment: CDR1 SGHRS and CDR2 YFSETQ. The CDR3 is 14 residues long. In DNA form, the CDR3 reads TGCGCCAGCAGCTTGGACAGGGTGGACACTGAAGCTTTCTTT. Translated, it gives CASSLDRVDTEAFF.

This clonotype was observed a few times. The chain employs TRBV28 and TRBJ1-4; 7 bases fit TRBD1. Germline-derived CDR1 and CDR2 are MDHEN and SYDVKM. After removal of 3 bases from V and 8 bases from J, the junction contained 6 bases not matched to a gene. The CDR3 is 14 amino acids. CDR3 loop: CASSLTGRREKLFF. In DNA form, the CDR3 reads TGTGCCAGCAGTTTGACAGGGCGTCGGGAAAAACTGTTTTTT.

This clonotype was seen only a few times. The rearrangement uses TRBV10-3 and TRBJ2-1; 8 nucleotides match TRBD2. This CDR3 has 14 residues. After removal of 2 bases from V and 6 bases from J, the junction contained 3 bases not matched to a gene. Germline CDR1 reads ENHRY; CDR2 reads SYGVKD. The CDR3 nucleotides are TGTGCCATCAGTGAGGCGGGGGGAATCAATGAGCAGTTCTTC. It encodes CAISEAGGINEQFF.